Listed below are T cell receptor beta chains from one sample, sequenced in a study of T cells after yellow fever vaccination. TCRdb reanalysed the 5' RACE reads using MiXCR and keeps one entry per CDR3 protein. The sample yields some 350,000 distinct CDR3 sequences, about 4% seen once. Sequencing used PBMCs, obtained 5 days after the yellow fever booster vaccination. These receptors were taken from a man aged 18 to 30 who received the YFV17D yellow fever vaccine. The CDR3 runs from the conserved cysteine through the conserved F or W. The order of the fields is J gene, clone size, D gene, V gene, CDR3 length, CDR3 protein, CDR3 DNA. A D gene is named only where the DNA matches it firmly. The size field is filled for only some rows; it gives once, few, many or a size class.

TRBJ1-4 | - | - | TRBV14 | 14 | CASSLRTVPEKLFF | TGTGCCAGCAGCCTCAGGACGGTCCCGGAAAAACTGTTTTTT
TRBJ2-5 | few | - | TRBV7-2 | 14 | CASSPRQGGETQYF | TGTGCCAGCAGCCCCCGACAGGGAGGAGAGACCCAGTACTTC
TRBJ2-7 | many | - | TRBV11-1 | 11 | CASSQGSEQYF | TGTGCCAGCAGCCAAGGGTCCGAGCAGTACTTC
TRBJ2-1 | many | - | TRBV5-1 | 14 | CASSGQPLDNEQFF | TGCGCCAGCAGCGGACAGCCGCTGGACAATGAGCAGTTCTTC
TRBJ1-6 | few | - | TRBV5-1 | 12 | CASSFGEQPLHF | TGCGCCAGCAGCTTCGGCGAGCAACCCCTCCACTTT
TRBJ1-5 | many | - | TRBV27 | 14 | CASSFGDRNQPQHF | TGTGCCAGCAGTTTCGGGGACCGCAATCAGCCCCAGCATTTT
TRBJ2-2 | - | - | TRBV7-2 | 17 | CASSLLRGPTNTGELFF | TGTGCCAGCAGCTTATTGCGGGGGCCAACGAACACCGGGGAGCTGTTTTTT
TRBJ2-3 | few | - | TRBV5-1 | 15 | CASSLEPTSTDTQYF | TGCGCCAGCAGCTTGGAGCCGACCAGCACAGATACGCAGTATTTT
TRBJ2-5 | - | TRBD1 | TRBV4-2 | 15 | CASSQELQGAETQYF | TGTGCCAGCAGCCAAGAGCTACAGGGGGCAGAGACCCAGTACTTC
TRBJ2-2 | few | TRBD2 | TRBV6-8 | 16 | CASSPGGRVITGELFF | TGTGCCAGCAGTCCGGGAGGGAGGGTAATCACCGGGGAGCTGTTTTTT
TRBJ2-7 | - | - | TRBV19 | 13 | CASAGGTAYEQYF | TGTGCCAGTGCTGGCGGGACGGCCTACGAGCAGTACTTC
TRBJ1-2 | few | - | TRBV7-3 | 13 | CASSFPELNGYTF | TGTGCCAGCAGCTTCCCGGAACTCAATGGCTACACCTTC
TRBJ1-1 | few | TRBD1 | TRBV14 | 19 | CASSQEIPSDRGMNTEAFF | TGTGCCAGCAGCCAAGAGATTCCCTCCGACAGGGGAATGAACACTGAAGCTTTCTTT
TRBJ2-1 | few | - | TRBV7-6 | 11 | CASSSTEEQFF | TGTGCCAGCAGCTCCACAGAAGAGCAGTTCTTC